The entry that follows covers one T cell receptor (beta chain) sequence. Antigen unknown. The sample belongs to a study of monozygotic twins with inflammatory bowel disease. TCRdb re-called the 5' RACE reads, yielding one record per CDR3 amino acid sequence without DNA. This sample's clone table lists fewer than 450,000 distinct CDR3 sequences. Blood samples measuring roughly 2.3 ml were taken per donor. Notes on the study in general: Heterogeneous immunosuppressive treatment regimens may have introduced variability into patient repertoires.

The CDR3 covers 15 residues. Germline CDR1 SEHNR, CDR2 FQNEAQ (reference sequence). Sequencing used blood. This chain joins TRBV7-9 and TRBJ1-6; TCRdb calls TRBD1, which cannot be checked without DNA. The source of this sequence is a human donor with ulcerative colitis or Crohn's disease, or a healthy co-twin of an affected twin (not recorded which). CDR3 residues: CASSLEWVRDSPLHF.